What follows describes a single TCR beta chain. The sample belongs to a study of shared clonotypes between healthy human individuals. TCRdb keeps only in-frame clones here, not all; method: immunoSEQ multiplex PCR. The sample lists approximately 1.5 million clones, nearly 99% occurring once. Germline CDR1 reads SGHVS; CDR2 reads FNYEAQ. This CDR3 is built from 16 residues. V dropped 4 bases and J dropped 2 bases, with 14 bases sitting between them. The sequence came from a man aged 25 to 40 in good health. Sequencing input: naive CD4+ T cells sorted from blood. The subset is: CD45RA+ positively selected. The chain combines TRBV7-6 with TRBJ2-2; no definite D call. The CDR3 is CASSYYSRRNTGELFF. CDR3 coding DNA: TGTGCCAGCAGCTACTATTCCCGGAGAAACACCGGGGAGCTGTTTTTT.